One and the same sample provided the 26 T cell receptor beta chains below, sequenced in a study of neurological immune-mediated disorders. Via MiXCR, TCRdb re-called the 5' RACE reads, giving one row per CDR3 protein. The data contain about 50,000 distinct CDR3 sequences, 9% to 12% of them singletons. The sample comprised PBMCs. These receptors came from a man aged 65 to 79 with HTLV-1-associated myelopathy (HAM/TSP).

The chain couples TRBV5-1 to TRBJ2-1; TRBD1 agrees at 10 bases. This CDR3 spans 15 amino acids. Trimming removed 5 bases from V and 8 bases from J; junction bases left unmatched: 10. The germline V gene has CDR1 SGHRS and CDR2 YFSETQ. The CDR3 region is CASRYGTGVNYEQFF. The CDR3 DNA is TGCGCCAGCAGATACGGGACAGGGGTTAACTATGAGCAGTTCTTC.

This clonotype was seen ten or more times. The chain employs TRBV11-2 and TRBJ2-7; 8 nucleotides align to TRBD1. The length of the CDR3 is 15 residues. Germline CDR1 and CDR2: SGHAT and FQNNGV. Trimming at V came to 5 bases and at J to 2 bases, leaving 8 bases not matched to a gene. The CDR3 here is CASSTPGQATYEQYF. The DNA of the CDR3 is TGTGCCAGCAGCACACCGGGACAGGCCACCTACGAGCAGTACTTC.

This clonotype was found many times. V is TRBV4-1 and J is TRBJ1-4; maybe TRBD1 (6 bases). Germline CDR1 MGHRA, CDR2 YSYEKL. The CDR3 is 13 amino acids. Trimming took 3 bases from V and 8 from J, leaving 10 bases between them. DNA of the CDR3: TGCGCCAGCAGCCACCTGCAGGGGGAAAAACTGTTTTTT. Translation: CASSHLQGEKLFF.

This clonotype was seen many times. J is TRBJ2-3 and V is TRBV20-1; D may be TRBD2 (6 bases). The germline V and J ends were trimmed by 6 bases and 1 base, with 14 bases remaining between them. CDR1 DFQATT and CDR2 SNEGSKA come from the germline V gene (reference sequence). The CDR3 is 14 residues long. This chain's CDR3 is CSALWRAGTDTQYF. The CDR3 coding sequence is TGCAGTGCCCTGTGGAGGGCGGGCACAGATACGCAGTATTTT.

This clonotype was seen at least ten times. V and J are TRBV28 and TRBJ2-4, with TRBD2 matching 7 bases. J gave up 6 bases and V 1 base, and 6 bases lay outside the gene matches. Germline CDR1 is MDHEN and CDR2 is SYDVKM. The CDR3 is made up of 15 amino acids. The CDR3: CASSLSTWEGNIQYF. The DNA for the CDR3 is TGTGCCAGCAGTTTATCCACCTGGGAGGGAAACATTCAGTACTTC.

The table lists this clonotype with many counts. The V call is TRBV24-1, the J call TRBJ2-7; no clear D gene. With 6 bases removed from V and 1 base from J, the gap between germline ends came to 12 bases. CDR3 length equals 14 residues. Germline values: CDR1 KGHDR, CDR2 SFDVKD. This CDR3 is CATSSAPGSYEQYF. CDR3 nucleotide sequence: TGTGCCACCAGTTCGGCCCCCGGATCCTACGAGCAGTACTTC.

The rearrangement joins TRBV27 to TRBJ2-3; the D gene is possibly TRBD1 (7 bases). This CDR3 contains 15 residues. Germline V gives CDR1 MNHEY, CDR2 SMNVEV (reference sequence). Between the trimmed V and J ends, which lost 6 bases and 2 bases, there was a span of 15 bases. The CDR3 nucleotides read TGTGCCAGCAGATTCAGGGGGGCAAACACAGATACGCAGTATTTT. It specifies CASRFRGANTDTQYF.

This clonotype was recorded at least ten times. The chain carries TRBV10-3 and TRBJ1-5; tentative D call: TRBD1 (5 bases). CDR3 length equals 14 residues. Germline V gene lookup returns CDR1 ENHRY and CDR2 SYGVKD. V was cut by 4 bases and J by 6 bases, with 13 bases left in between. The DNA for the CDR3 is TGTGCCATCAGTGCAGAAGGGGCGCTTCAGCCCCAGCATTTT. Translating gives CAISAEGALQPQHF.

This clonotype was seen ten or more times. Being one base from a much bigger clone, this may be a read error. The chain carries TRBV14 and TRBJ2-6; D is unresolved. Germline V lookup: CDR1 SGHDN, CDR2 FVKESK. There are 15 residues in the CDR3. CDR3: CVSSQFVLGANVLTF. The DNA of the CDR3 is TGTGTCAGCAGCCAATTTGTCCTCGGGGCCAACGTCCTGACTTTC.

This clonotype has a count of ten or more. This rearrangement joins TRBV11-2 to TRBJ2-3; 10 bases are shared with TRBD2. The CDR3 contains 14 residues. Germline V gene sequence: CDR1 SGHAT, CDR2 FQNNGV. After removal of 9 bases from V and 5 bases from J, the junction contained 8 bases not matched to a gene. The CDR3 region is CASSTSGKRDTQYF. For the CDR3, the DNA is TGTGCCAGTTCAACTAGCGGGAAAAGAGATACGCAGTATTTT.

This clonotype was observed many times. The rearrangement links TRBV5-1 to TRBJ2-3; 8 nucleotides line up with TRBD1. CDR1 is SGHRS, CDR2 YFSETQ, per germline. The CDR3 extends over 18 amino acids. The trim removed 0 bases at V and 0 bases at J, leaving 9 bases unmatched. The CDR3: CASSLEGQGSFSTDTQYF. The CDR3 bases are TGCGCCAGCAGCTTGGAAGGACAGGGATCTTTTAGCACAGATACGCAGTATTTT.

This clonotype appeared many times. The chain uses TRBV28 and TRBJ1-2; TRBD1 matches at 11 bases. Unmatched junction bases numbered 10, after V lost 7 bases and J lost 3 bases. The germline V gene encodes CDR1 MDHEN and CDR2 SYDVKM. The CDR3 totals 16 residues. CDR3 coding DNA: TGTGCCAGCAACTCCCCGGGACAGGGGGTTCACTATGGCTACACCTTC. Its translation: CASNSPGQGVHYGYTF.

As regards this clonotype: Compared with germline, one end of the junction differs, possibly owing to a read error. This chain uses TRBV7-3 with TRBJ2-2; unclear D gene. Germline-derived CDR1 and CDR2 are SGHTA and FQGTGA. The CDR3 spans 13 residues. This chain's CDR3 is CANSPSCAGELFF. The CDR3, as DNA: TGTGCCAACAGCCCCTCCTGCGCCGGGGAGCTGTTTTTT.

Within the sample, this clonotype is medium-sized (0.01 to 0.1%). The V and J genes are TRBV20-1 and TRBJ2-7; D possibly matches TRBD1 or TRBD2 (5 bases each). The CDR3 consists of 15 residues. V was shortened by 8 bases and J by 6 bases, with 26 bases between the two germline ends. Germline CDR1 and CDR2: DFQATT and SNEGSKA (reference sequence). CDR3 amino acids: CSTGGWGPGPAEQYF. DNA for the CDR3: TGCAGTACGGGCGGCTGGGGACCAGGGCCTGCCGAGCAGTACTTC.

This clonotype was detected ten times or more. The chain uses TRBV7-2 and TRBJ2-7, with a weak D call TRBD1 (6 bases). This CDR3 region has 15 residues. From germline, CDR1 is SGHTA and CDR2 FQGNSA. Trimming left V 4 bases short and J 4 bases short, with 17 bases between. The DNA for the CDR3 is TGTGCCAGCAGCTACGAACAGGGATCGGAATACGAGCAGTACTTC. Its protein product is CASSYEQGSEYEQYF.

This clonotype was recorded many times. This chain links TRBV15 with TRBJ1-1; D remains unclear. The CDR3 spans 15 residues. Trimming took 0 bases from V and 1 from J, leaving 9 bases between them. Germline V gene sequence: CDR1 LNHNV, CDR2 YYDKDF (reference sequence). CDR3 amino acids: CATSRDRAENTEAFF. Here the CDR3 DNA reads TGTGCCACCAGCAGAGATCGTGCTGAGAACACTGAAGCTTTCTTT.

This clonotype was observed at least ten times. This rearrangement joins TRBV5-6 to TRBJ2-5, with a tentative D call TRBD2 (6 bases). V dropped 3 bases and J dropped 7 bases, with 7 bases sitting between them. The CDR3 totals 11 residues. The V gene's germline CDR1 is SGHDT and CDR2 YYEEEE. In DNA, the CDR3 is TGTGCCAGCAGCTGGCGGGGGACCCAGTACTTC. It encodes CASSWRGTQYF. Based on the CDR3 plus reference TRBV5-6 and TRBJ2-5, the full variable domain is DAGVTQSPTHLIKTRGQQVTLRCSPKSGHDTVSWYQQALGQGPQFIFQYYEEEERQRGNFPDRFSGHQFPNYSSELNVNALLLGDSALYLCASSWRGTQYFGPGTRLLVL.

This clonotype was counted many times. CDR3 amino acids: CASSPRTSNEQFF. CDR3 sequence (DNA): TGTGCCAGCAGTCCCCGGACTAGCAATGAGCAGTTCTTC. This sequence joins TRBV12-3 or TRBV12-4 and TRBJ2-1; 7 nucleotides agree with TRBD2. The CDR3 loop spans 13 amino acids. Losses at the gene ends were 5 bases for V and 6 bases for J; bases not matched to a gene: 4.

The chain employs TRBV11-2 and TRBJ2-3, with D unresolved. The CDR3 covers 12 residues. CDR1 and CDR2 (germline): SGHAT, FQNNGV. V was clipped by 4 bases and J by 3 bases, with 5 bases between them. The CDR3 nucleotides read TGTGCCAGCAGCTCCGTGACAGATACGCAGTATTTT. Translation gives CASSSVTDTQYF.

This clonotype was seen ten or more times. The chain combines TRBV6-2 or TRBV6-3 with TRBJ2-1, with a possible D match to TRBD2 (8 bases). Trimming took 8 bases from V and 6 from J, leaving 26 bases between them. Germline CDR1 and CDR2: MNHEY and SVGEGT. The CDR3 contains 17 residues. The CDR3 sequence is CASGRGKISGSGNEQFF. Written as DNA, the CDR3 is TGTGCCAGCGGCAGGGGGAAAATAAGCGGGAGCGGCAATGAGCAGTTCTTC.

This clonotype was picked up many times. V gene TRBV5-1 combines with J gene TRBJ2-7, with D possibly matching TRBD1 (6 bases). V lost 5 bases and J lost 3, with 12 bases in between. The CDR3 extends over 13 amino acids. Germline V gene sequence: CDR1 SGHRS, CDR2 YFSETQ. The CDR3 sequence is CASSYGQRYEQYF. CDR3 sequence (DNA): TGCGCCAGCAGTTACGGACAGCGCTACGAGCAGTACTTC. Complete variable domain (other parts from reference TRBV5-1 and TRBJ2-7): KAGVTQTPRYLIKTRGQQVTLSCSPISGHRSVSWYQQTPGQGLQFLFEYFSETQRNKGNFPGRFSGRQFSNSRSEMNVSTLELGDSALYLCASSYGQRYEQYFGPGTRLTVT.

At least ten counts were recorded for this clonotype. CDR3: CASSRSGRLRSYEQYF. The CDR3 coding sequence is TGTGCCAGCAGTCGCAGCGGGAGGCTCCGCTCCTACGAGCAGTACTTC. The J gene is TRBJ2-7, the V gene TRBV28; 9 positions agree with TRBD2. The V segment lost 5 bases and the J segment 0 bases; nucleotides outside the gene matches: 8. This CDR3 is 16 amino acids long. Per the germline V gene, CDR1 is MDHEN and CDR2 is SYDVKM. The full variable domain, with the rest looked up from reference TRBV28 and TRBJ2-7, is DVKVTQSSRYLVKRTGEKVFLECVQDMDHENMFWYRQDPGLGLRLIYFSYDVKMKEKGDIPEGYSVSREKKERFSLILESASTNQTSMYLCASSRSGRLRSYEQYFGPGTRLTVT.

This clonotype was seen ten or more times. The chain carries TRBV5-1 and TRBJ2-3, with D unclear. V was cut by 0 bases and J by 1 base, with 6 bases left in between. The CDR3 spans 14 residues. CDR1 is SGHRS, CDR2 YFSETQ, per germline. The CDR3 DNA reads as TGCGCCAGCAGCTTGGACCGGGGCACAGATACGCAGTATTTT. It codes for CASSLDRGTDTQYF.

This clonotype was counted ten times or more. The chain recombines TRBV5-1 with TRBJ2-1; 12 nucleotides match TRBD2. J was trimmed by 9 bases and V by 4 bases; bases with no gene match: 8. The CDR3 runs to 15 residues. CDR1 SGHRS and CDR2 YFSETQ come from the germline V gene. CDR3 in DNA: TGCGCCAGCAGCCCCCGACTAGCGGGAGTTAGTGAGCAGTTCTTC. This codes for CASSPRLAGVSEQFF.

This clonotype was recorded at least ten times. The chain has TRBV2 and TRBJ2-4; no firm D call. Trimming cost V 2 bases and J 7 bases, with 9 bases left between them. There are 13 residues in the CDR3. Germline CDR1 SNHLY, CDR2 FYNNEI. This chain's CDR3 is CASSESRSNIQYF. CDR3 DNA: TGTGCCAGCAGTGAATCTCGTTCTAACATTCAGTACTTC.

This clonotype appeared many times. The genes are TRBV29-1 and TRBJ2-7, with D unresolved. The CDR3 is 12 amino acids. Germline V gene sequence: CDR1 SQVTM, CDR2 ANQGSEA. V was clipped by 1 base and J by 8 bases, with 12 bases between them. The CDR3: CSVEALAEKQYF. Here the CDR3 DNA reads TGCAGCGTTGAAGCTTTAGCTGAAAAGCAGTACTTC.